One and the same sample provided the 15 T cell receptor beta chains below, sequenced in a study of cytotoxic CD8 clonotypes in ibrutinib-treated CLL. Profiled with immunoSEQ multiplex PCR; TCRdb holds only in-frame clones, not every one. Of over 110,000 clones listed, more than 85% are singletons. Sequences were derived from PBMCs, sampled after 12 months of ibrutinib treatment. The receptors stem from a human donor with chronic lymphocytic leukemia.

This clone showed up just once. The chain combines TRBV7-6 with TRBJ2-1; D is unresolved. Trimming took 5 bases from V and 7 from J, leaving 12 bases between them. The CDR3 loop spans 13 amino acids. Germline V gene data show CDR1 as SGHVS and CDR2 as FNYEAQ. The CDR3 DNA follows: TGTGCCAGCAGCAGTAAACCGTTGAATGAGCAGTTCTTC. Amino acids: CASSSKPLNEQFF.

The J gene is TRBJ1-1, the V gene TRBV28; unclear D gene. V was trimmed by 5 bases and J by 7 bases, leaving 11 bases between them. Germline CDR1 reads MDHEN; CDR2 reads SYDVKM. The CDR3 consists of 12 residues. The CDR3 is CASSISRLEAFF. In nucleotides, the CDR3 is TGTGCCAGCAGTATATCGCGTCTTGAAGCTTTCTTT.

The chain employs TRBV9 and TRBJ2-7; D might be TRBD1 (6 bases). This CDR3 region has 15 residues. V was shortened by 0 bases and J by 0 bases, with 10 bases between the two germline ends. CDR1 is SGDLS, CDR2 YYNGEE, per germline. The CDR3 here is CASSVDDRHSYEQYF. The CDR3 DNA is TGTGCCAGCAGCGTAGACGACAGGCACTCCTACGAGCAGTACTTC.

The rearrangement links TRBV19 to TRBJ1-1, with D possibly being TRBD1 (5 bases). CDR1 is LNHDA and CDR2 is SQIVND in the germline V gene (reference sequence). Trimming pared 8 bases from V and 2 bases from J, leaving 12 bases between. The CDR3 contains 13 residues. CDR3: CASSRTPNTEAFF. The CDR3 nucleotides read TGTGCCAGTTCGCGGACACCTAACACTGAAGCTTTCTTT.

The V call is TRBV10-3, the J call TRBJ1-2, with D possibly matching TRBD1 (5 bases). This CDR3 has 14 amino acids. The germline gives CDR1 ENHRY, CDR2 SYGVKD. Between the trimmed V and J ends, which lost 0 bases and 2 bases, there was a span of 7 bases. The CDR3 spells CAISESRDNYGYTF. CDR3 bases: TGTGCCATCAGTGAGTCGCGGGACAACTATGGCTACACCTTC.

Only a few counts were recorded for this clone. The rearrangement links TRBV6-5 to TRBJ2-3; D is unclear. The length of the CDR3 is 14 residues. Per germline, CDR1 MNHEY and CDR2 SVGAGI. Trimming removed 5 bases from V and 4 bases from J, with 13 bases in between. For the CDR3, the DNA is TGTGCCAGCAGTACCCAGATAGGTTCAGATACGCAGTATTTT. Encoded protein: CASSTQIGSDTQYF.

This rearrangement joins TRBV7-2 to TRBJ2-3; 7 nucleotides line up with TRBD2. Germline lookup yields CDR1 SGHTA and CDR2 FQGNSA. This CDR3 is built from 17 residues. The junction had 11 bases not matched to a gene; V was cut back by 0 bases and J by 5 bases. CDR3 sequence reads: CASSLATTSREVDTQYF. CDR3 sequence (DNA): TGTGCCAGCAGCTTAGCAACGACTAGCCGGGAGGTAGATACGCAGTATTTT.

The gene calls are TRBV6-5 and TRBJ1-3; D is unresolved. Trimming left V 8 bases short and J 3 bases short, with 8 bases between. Germline CDR1 is MNHEY and CDR2 is SVGAGI. The CDR3 runs 12 residues. CDR3 region: CASFRIGNTIYF. Here the CDR3 DNA reads TGTGCCAGCTTTCGTATTGGAAACACCATATATTTT.

The chain uses TRBV7-9 and TRBJ2-7, with a tentative D call TRBD1 (6 bases). There are 15 residues in the CDR3. Per germline, CDR1 SEHNR and CDR2 FQNEAQ (reference sequence). V was pared by 4 bases and J by 3 bases, with 16 bases between. The CDR3 DNA follows: TGTGCCAGCAGCTCGATACAGGGACCCCTCTACGAGCAGTACTTC. Its protein is CASSSIQGPLYEQYF.

The chain links TRBV5-1 to TRBJ1-3; D is unresolved. CDR3 size: 15 residues. The germline V and J ends were trimmed by 1 base and 0 bases, with 8 bases remaining between them. CDR1 and CDR2 from the germline V gene are SGHRS and YFSETQ. The CDR3 nucleotides read TGCGCCAGCAGCTTGAGTCAGCACTCTGGAAACACCATATATTTT. Translation gives CASSLSQHSGNTIYF.

The chain carries TRBV7-6 and TRBJ2-1, with unresolved D. This CDR3 comprises 14 residues. Germline values: CDR1 SGHVS, CDR2 FNYEAQ. V was pared by 5 bases and J by 5 bases, with 13 bases between. DNA of the CDR3: TGTGCCAGCAGCGACCGTAGGGCGCACAATGAGCAGTTCTTC. Its protein product is CASSDRRAHNEQFF.

The chain joins TRBV10-3 to TRBJ2-7, with 15 bases aligning to TRBD2. This CDR3 contains 14 residues. Per germline, CDR1 ENHRY and CDR2 SYGVKD. The V segment lost 6 bases and the J segment 3 bases; nucleotides outside the gene matches: 0. The CDR3 region is CAIRGLAGGYEQYF. The CDR3, as DNA: TGTGCCATCAGGGGACTAGCGGGAGGCTACGAGCAGTACTTC.

This rearrangement joins TRBV7-2 to TRBJ2-1; D is unclear. The length of the CDR3 is 14 residues. Per germline, CDR1 SGHTA and CDR2 FQGNSA. V lost 1 base and J lost 9, with 13 bases in between. The CDR3 here is CASSLDSLWSEQFF. In nucleotides, the CDR3 is TGTGCCAGCAGCTTAGATTCTTTATGGAGTGAGCAGTTCTTC.

This clone appeared a few times. The rearrangement joins TRBV9 to TRBJ2-5; 7 positions agree with TRBD1. Per germline, CDR1 SGDLS and CDR2 YYNGEE. After removal of 3 bases from V and 2 bases from J, the junction contained 1 base not matched to a gene. The CDR3 is 13 residues long. The CDR3 reads CASSEGQQETQYF. The CDR3 region has the DNA TGTGCCAGCAGCGAGGGACAGCAAGAGACCCAGTACTTC.

The chain employs TRBV19 and TRBJ2-5; the match to TRBD1 covers 10 bases. Trimming took 4 bases from V and 4 from J; bases not matched to a gene: 6. From germline, CDR1 is LNHDA and CDR2 SQIVND (reference sequence). The CDR3 loop spans 15 amino acids. The CDR3 spells CASSSGRDRGETQYF. For the CDR3, the DNA is TGTGCCAGTAGTAGCGGCCGGGACAGGGGAGAGACCCAGTACTTC.